The next 26 T cell receptor beta chains were all read from a single sample in a study of CD8+ T cells in alopecia areata. Reverse transcribed after extraction, RNA yielded cDNA as the sequencing template. Clones were sequenced by immunoSEQ multiplex PCR, and TCRdb holds only the in-frame ones, with some missing. The table lists around 140,000 clones, roughly 46% of them singletons. The starting material was CD4+ T cells sorted from blood, obtained at week 0. All receptors derive from a human donor with alopecia areata.

In its sample, this clone was seen many times. The chain carries TRBV10-3 and TRBJ2-1; 10 bases align to TRBD2. V shed 8 bases and J 4 bases; nucleotides not matched to a gene: 5. CDR1 and CDR2 (germline): ENHRY, SYGVKD. The CDR3 totals 14 residues. The CDR3 loop reads CAIGSGLAYNEQFF. CDR3 in DNA: TGTGCCATCGGGTCGGGACTAGCGTACAATGAGCAGTTCTTC.

The CDR3 reads CASSDPGGRWGGTDTQYF. The CDR3 DNA follows: TGTGCCAGCAGTGACCCCGGAGGTCGGTGGGGGGGCACAGATACGCAGTATTTT. The rearrangement links TRBV2 to TRBJ2-3, with D maybe TRBD2 (6 bases). CDR1 is SNHLY, CDR2 FYNNEI, per germline. The CDR3 is 18 residues long. V was clipped by 3 bases and J by 1 base, with 20 bases between them.

This clone appeared a few times. The CDR3 reads CASSEAGRGPTEAFF. In nucleotides, the CDR3 is TGTGCCAGCAGTGAAGCGGGGAGAGGCCCCACTGAAGCTTTCTTT. The V call is TRBV2, the J call TRBJ1-1; D not certain. Trimming removed 0 bases at V and 4 bases at J, with 12 bases between. CDR1 and CDR2 (germline): SNHLY, FYNNEI. There are 15 residues in the CDR3.

The table lists this clone with a few counts. The chain carries TRBV29-1 and TRBJ2-2; the match to TRBD2 covers 7 bases. CDR1 SQVTM and CDR2 ANQGSEA come from the germline V gene. V lost 7 bases, J lost 6 bases, and 8 bases stayed unmatched. The CDR3 sequence is 13 residues long. The CDR3 sequence: CSAERDLAGELFF. The CDR3 DNA follows: TGCAGCGCCGAGCGGGATTTAGCCGGGGAGCTGTTTTTT.

The sample holds a few counts of this clone. The chain is built from TRBV7-2 and TRBJ1-5; D uncertain. In germline, CDR1 is SGHTA, CDR2 FQGNSA. V was shortened by 1 base and J by 10 bases, with 17 bases between the two germline ends. This CDR3 is built from 15 residues. The CDR3 region has the DNA TGTGCCAGCAGCTTAGACCGTTCAGCCCATAATCCCCAGCATTTT. This encodes CASSLDRSAHNPQHF.

The chain uses TRBV29-1 and TRBJ1-1, with D unresolved. The CDR3 is 15 amino acids. CDR1 and CDR2 from the germline V gene are SQVTM and ANQGSEA. Trimming left V 0 bases short and J 2 bases short, with 13 bases between. The chain's CDR3 is CSVEDRWAANTEAFF. The CDR3 DNA reads as TGCAGCGTTGAAGATCGTTGGGCGGCAAACACTGAAGCTTTCTTT.

This clone has just a few counts. The chain is built from TRBV11-2 and TRBJ1-5; D uncertain. V was trimmed by 5 bases and J by 3 bases, leaving 5 bases between them. Germline assignment: CDR1 SGHAT and CDR2 FQNNGV. The CDR3 spans 12 residues. The CDR3 is CASSASNQPQHF. CDR3 nucleotides: TGTGCCAGCAGCGCTTCCAATCAGCCCCAGCATTTT.

The gene calls are TRBV29-1 and TRBJ2-3; D might be TRBD2 (6 bases). The germline gives CDR1 SQVTM, CDR2 ANQGSEA. V shed 7 bases and J shed 2 bases, with 13 bases lying between them. The CDR3 totals 13 residues. The CDR3 nucleotides read TGCAGCGACCTGGGGGGAAACACAGATACGCAGTATTTT. It codes for CSDLGGNTDTQYF.

The rearrangement uses TRBV27 and TRBJ2-7, with 7 positions matching TRBD1. The V gene end was trimmed by 5 bases and the J gene end by 0 bases; junction bases not matched to a gene: 10. This CDR3 comprises 16 residues. The V gene's germline CDR1 is MNHEY and CDR2 SMNVEV (reference sequence). The CDR3 loop reads CASSPKTGVSSYEQYF. Written as DNA, the CDR3 is TGTGCCAGCAGTCCAAAAACAGGGGTGAGCTCCTACGAGCAGTACTTC.

The V gene is TRBV5-4, the J gene TRBJ1-1; D unclear. Germline V CDR1 and CDR2: SGHNT, YYREEE (reference sequence). The V end was cut by 0 bases, the J end by 6 bases, with 9 bases between. CDR3 size: 13 residues. CDR3 protein: CASSLGGRPEAFF. As DNA, the CDR3 is TGTGCCAGCAGCTTGGGAGGCCGTCCTGAAGCTTTCTTT.

This clone was recorded a few times. The junction and the germline gene differ at one end; a read error may be behind it. This chain joins TRBV5-1 and TRBJ2-6; 7 bases are shared with TRBD1. CDR1 and CDR2 from the germline V gene are SGHRS and YFSETQ. The CDR3 consists of 17 residues. The CDR3: CASTLGTALSGANVLTF. The CDR3 DNA follows: TGCGCCAGCACCTTGGGGACAGCGCTCTCTGGGGCCAACGTCCTGACTTTC.

V usage is TRBV7-9 and J usage is TRBJ2-1; D is unclear. Per the germline V gene, CDR1 is SEHNR and CDR2 is FQNEAQ (reference sequence). The CDR3 consists of 11 residues. V dropped 5 bases and J dropped 10 bases, with 9 bases sitting between them. Here the CDR3 DNA reads TGTGCCAGCAGCCCGTCTAGAGAGCAGTTCTTC. Protein: CASSPSREQFF.

This clone has just a few counts. J is TRBJ2-5 and V is TRBV29-1; tentatively, D is TRBD1 (5 bases). Germline CDR1 SQVTM, CDR2 ANQGSEA. Trimming removed 6 bases at V and 5 bases at J, with 10 bases between. The CDR3 contains 11 residues. The CDR3 region is CSVSGSETQYF. The CDR3 DNA follows: TGCAGCGTCTCAGGGTCCGAGACCCAGTACTTC.

This clone was counted a few times. The rearrangement links TRBV29-1 to TRBJ2-7; D is ambiguous. The CDR3 is 15 residues long. V was shortened by 3 bases and J by 3 bases, with 18 bases between the two germline ends. CDR1 and CDR2 (germline): SQVTM, ANQGSEA. CDR3 nucleotide sequence: TGCAGCGTTGAGGCAACCCGCGGCACGCTCTACGAGCAGTACTTC. This sequence encodes CSVEATRGTLYEQYF.

The chain joins TRBV28 to TRBJ2-7, with D perhaps matching TRBD2 (6 bases). This CDR3 contains 15 residues. Germline V gene data show CDR1 as MDHEN and CDR2 as SYDVKM. The germline V and J ends were trimmed by 4 bases and 2 bases, with 15 bases remaining between them. CDR3 in amino acids: CASSSLSGRTYEQYF. The CDR3 DNA reads TGTGCCAGCAGTTCTCTCAGCGGGCGCACCTACGAGCAGTACTTC.

The table lists this clone with a few counts. The chain has TRBV30 and TRBJ2-1, with 13 nucleotides matching TRBD2. The CDR3 has 16 residues. V lost 2 bases and J lost 9; bases outside the gene matches: 10. Germline lookup yields CDR1 GTSNPN and CDR2 SVGIG (reference sequence). The CDR3 sequence is CAWSPSGLAGVGEQFF. Here the CDR3 DNA reads TGTGCCTGGAGTCCCTCAGGACTAGCGGGAGTCGGTGAGCAGTTCTTC.

This chain joins TRBV7-9 and TRBJ2-6; TRBD2 matches at 8 bases. The junction had 12 bases not matched to a gene; V was cut back by 5 bases and J by 0 bases. CDR3 size: 19 residues. Germline CDR1 reads SEHNR; CDR2 reads FQNEAQ (reference sequence). CDR3 bases: TGTGCCAGCAGCCCGTGGGGGGTAGCGGGGATCTCTGGGGCCAACGTCCTGACTTTC. This sequence encodes CASSPWGVAGISGANVLTF.

The chain couples TRBV2 to TRBJ2-5; TRBD1 matches 7 bases. Germline trimming cut 4 bases from V and 4 bases from J; bases unmatched to any gene: 0. Per the germline V gene, CDR1 is SNHLY and CDR2 is FYNNEI. The CDR3 totals 12 residues. Written as DNA, the CDR3 is TGTGCCAGCAGTGGACAGGGAGAGACCCAGTACTTC. This translates into CASSGQGETQYF.

The chain couples TRBV28 to TRBJ1-3; D unclear. Germline assignment: CDR1 MDHEN and CDR2 SYDVKM. The CDR3 contains 11 residues. The V end lost 7 bases, the J end lost 5 bases, and 6 bases lay between the germline ends. The CDR3 DNA is TGTGCCAGCAAAACTCGAAACACCATATATTTT. It yields the protein CASKTRNTIYF. Together with reference TRBV28 and TRBJ1-3, the CDR3 gives the full variable domain: DVKVTQSSRYLVKRTGEKVFLECVQDMDHENMFWYRQDPGLGLRLIYFSYDVKMKEKGDIPEGYSVSREKKERFSLILESASTNQTSMYLCASKTRNTIYFGEGSWLTVV.

The chain recombines TRBV7-3 with TRBJ2-3, with D possibly TRBD1 on 6 matching bases. The CDR3 contains 13 residues. Trimming took 3 bases from V and 6 from J, leaving 10 bases between them. Germline CDR1 is SGHTA and CDR2 is FQGTGA. CDR3 in DNA: TGTGCCAGCAGCTTTTACAGGGCTGATACGCAGTATTTT. It yields the protein CASSFYRADTQYF.

V is TRBV7-2 and J is TRBJ1-5, with a weak D call TRBD1 (6 bases). Trimming stripped 5 bases from V and 3 bases from J, with 11 bases between. This CDR3 is 14 amino acids long. CDR1 and CDR2 from the germline V gene are SGHTA and FQGNSA. The CDR3 DNA follows: TGTGCCAGCAGCCTACAGGGAAACAATCAGCCCCAGCATTTT. Translation: CASSLQGNNQPQHF.

This chain joins TRBV30 and TRBJ1-3; TRBD1 agrees at 7 bases. The CDR3 loop spans 14 amino acids. Germline V lookup: CDR1 GTSNPN, CDR2 SVGIG (reference sequence). Trimming took 0 bases from V and 2 from J; bases not matched to a gene: 1. CDR3 sequence reads: CAWSVGQAGNTIYF. CDR3 in DNA: TGTGCCTGGAGTGTCGGACAGGCTGGAAACACCATATATTTT. The whole variable domain, remainder taken from reference TRBV30 and TRBJ1-3, is SQTIHQWPATLVQPVGSPLSLECTVEGTSNPNLYWYRQAAGRGLQLLFYSVGIGQISSEVPQNLSASRPQDRQFILSSKKLLLSDSGFYLCAWSVGQAGNTIYFGEGSWLTVV.

J is TRBJ2-6 and V is TRBV27; D unclear. This CDR3 has 14 residues. V was clipped by 3 bases and J by 0 bases, with 3 bases between them. Germline CDR1 MNHEY, CDR2 SMNVEV (reference sequence). The CDR3 nucleotides are TGTGCCAGCAGTTTTGGCTCTGGGGCCAACGTCCTGACTTTC. This codes for CASSFGSGANVLTF. Drawing the rest from reference TRBV27 and TRBJ2-6, the complete variable domain is EAQVTQNPRYLITVTGKKLTVTCSQNMNHEYMSWYRQDPGLGLRQIYYSMNVEVTDKGDVPEGYKVSRKEKRNFPLILESPSPNQTSLYFCASSFGSGANVLTFGAGSRLTVL.

This chain links TRBV28 with TRBJ1-1, with D hard to call. The CDR3 consists of 11 residues. The V end was cut by 6 bases, the J end by 9 bases, with 11 bases between. In germline, CDR1 is MDHEN, CDR2 SYDVKM. The CDR3 spells CASSPGGKAFF. The DNA for the CDR3 is TGTGCCAGCAGCCCCGGCGGGAAAGCTTTCTTT.

This rearrangement joins TRBV10-3 to TRBJ1-5; the D gene is possibly TRBD1 (6 bases). V shed 4 bases and J shed 5 bases, with 12 bases lying between them. Germline CDR1 reads ENHRY; CDR2 reads SYGVKD. This CDR3 has 14 amino acids. The CDR3 sequence is CAISAETGDQPQHF. CDR3 in DNA: TGTGCCATCAGTGCCGAGACAGGAGATCAGCCCCAGCATTTT.

CDR3: CSVELAATDHNEQFF. The CDR3, as DNA: TGCAGCGTTGAACTAGCGGCCACGGACCACAATGAGCAGTTCTTC. The chain uses TRBV29-1 and TRBJ2-1; 7 nucleotides match TRBD2. The CDR3 has 15 amino acids. The trim removed 2 bases at V and 5 bases at J, leaving 9 bases unmatched. Germline V gene lookup returns CDR1 SQVTM and CDR2 ANQGSEA.